This T cell receptor beta chain was sequenced during a study of persistence of HIV-infected CD4 T cells. Worth noting for this clone: Its antigen is currently unknown.

Lysates of CMV-infected fibroblasts at 10 ug/mL stimulated these cells. CD40L/CD69 double-negative CD45RO-high memory CD4+ T cells were collected. PBMCs were depleted of CD8+ T cells before stimulation. A roughly 17-hour stimulation of CD8-depleted PBMCs used anti-CD28/CD49d costimulation, CD40-blocking antibody and enfuvirtide. The libraries were made with immunoSEQ version 4 in survey mode. Genomic DNA was diluted to around 10 ng/uL, up to roughly 1 ug per sample. Sequenced by immunoSEQ multiplex PCR; TCRdb stores in-frame clones only, minus some. The sample includes over 25,000 clones, about four fifths of them seen just once. The clonotype comes from an adult man with HIV who was CMV-seropositive. Here the sequenced sample was CD4+ T cells sorted from PBMCs after approximately 18-hour stimulation, taken from a patient who received antiretroviral therapy.

The CDR3 DNA reads TGTGCCAGCAGCCCGACAGTCAGCAATCAGCCCCAGCATTTT. This encodes CASSPTVSNQPQHF. This chain links TRBV7-2 with TRBJ1-5; the D gene is possibly TRBD1 (5 bases). V was pared by 5 bases and J by 1 base, with 9 bases between. CDR1 is SGHTA and CDR2 is FQGNSA in the germline V gene. CDR3 size: 14 residues.